This T cell receptor (beta chain) came from a study of early T cells in non-severe SARS-CoV-2 infection. For the study at large: Sequencing was performed on bulk RNA from unsorted whole blood, leaving chains unpaired.

Trimming shortened V by 5 bases and J by 0 bases, and 13 bases separated the two germline ends. The germline V gene encodes CDR1 SGHVS and CDR2 FNYEAQ. The CDR3 sequence is 16 residues long. TCRdb redid the calling of the 5' RACE reads with MiXCR, one entry per CDR3 protein. Of about 44,000 distinct CDR3 sequences in the sample, 20% to 25% are singletons; the top ten hold just over 4.5%. The TCR comes from an adult who was a healthcare worker with PCR-confirmed SARS-CoV-2 infection or an uninfected control (not recorded which). The sample consisted of whole blood, taken at baseline. The chain links TRBV7-6 to TRBJ1-4; D is ambiguous. The DNA of the CDR3 is TGTGCCAGCAGCCCCCGCCACAGCTCAACTAATGAAAAACTGTTTTTT. Its protein is CASSPRHSSTNEKLFF.